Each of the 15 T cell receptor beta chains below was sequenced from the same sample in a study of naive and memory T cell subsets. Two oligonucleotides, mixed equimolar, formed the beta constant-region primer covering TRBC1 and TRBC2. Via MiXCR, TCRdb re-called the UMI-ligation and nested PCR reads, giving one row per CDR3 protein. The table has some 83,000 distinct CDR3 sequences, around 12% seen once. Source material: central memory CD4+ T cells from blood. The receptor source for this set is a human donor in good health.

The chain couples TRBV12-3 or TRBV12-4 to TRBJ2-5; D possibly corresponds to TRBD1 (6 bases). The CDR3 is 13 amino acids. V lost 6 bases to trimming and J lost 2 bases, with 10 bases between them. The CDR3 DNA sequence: TGTGCCAGCAGCGGGACAAGACAAGAGACCCAGTACTTC. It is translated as CASSGTRQETQYF.

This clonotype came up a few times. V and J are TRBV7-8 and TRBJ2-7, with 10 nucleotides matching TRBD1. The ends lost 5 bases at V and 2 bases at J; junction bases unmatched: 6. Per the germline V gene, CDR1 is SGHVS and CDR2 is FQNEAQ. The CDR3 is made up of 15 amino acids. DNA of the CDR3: TGTGCCAGCAGCGCGCAGGGGACAGGGGCCTACGAGCAGTACTTC. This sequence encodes CASSAQGTGAYEQYF.

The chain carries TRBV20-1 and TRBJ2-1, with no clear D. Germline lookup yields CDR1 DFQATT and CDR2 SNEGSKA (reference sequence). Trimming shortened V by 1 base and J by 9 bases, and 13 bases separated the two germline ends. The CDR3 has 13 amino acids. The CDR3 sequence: CSARVVASGEQFF. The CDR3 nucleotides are TGCAGTGCTAGAGTTGTCGCATCCGGTGAGCAGTTCTTC.

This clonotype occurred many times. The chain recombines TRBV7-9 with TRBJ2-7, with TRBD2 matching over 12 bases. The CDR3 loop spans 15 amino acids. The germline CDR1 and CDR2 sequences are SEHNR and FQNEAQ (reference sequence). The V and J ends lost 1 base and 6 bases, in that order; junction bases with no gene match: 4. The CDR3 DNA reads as TGTGCCAGCAGCTTAGGACTAGCGGGAGTAGGCGAGCAGTACTTC. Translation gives CASSLGLAGVGEQYF.

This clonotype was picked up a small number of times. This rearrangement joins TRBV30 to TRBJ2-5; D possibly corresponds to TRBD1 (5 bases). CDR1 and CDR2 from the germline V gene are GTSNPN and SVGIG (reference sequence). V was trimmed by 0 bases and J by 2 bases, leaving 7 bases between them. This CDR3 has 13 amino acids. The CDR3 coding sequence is TGTGCCTGGAGTGTACCAGGGCAAGAGACCCAGTACTTC. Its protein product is CAWSVPGQETQYF.

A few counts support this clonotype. For the CDR3, the DNA is TGTGCCAGCAGCGTTCTAGTCCTAGGTGCAGATACGCAGTATTTT. Translation gives CASSVLVLGADTQYF. V gene TRBV11-2 combines with J gene TRBJ2-3; D gene ambiguous. This CDR3 has 15 amino acids. V lost 5 bases and J 4 bases, leaving 16 bases between the germline ends. Germline V CDR1 and CDR2: SGHAT, FQNNGV. Full variable domain (outside the CDR3, taken from reference TRBV11-2 and TRBJ2-3): EAGVAQSPRYKIIEKRQSVAFWCNPISGHATLYWYQQILGQGPKLLIQFQNNGVVDDSQLPKDRFSAERLKGVDSTLKIQPAKLEDSAVYLCASSVLVLGADTQYFGPGTRLTVL.

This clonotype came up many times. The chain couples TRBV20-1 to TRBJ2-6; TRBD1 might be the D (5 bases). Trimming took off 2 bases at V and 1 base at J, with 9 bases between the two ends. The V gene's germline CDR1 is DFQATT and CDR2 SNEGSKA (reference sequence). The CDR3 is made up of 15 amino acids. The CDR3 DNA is TGCAGTGCTAGACAGGGAAGTTCTGGGGCCAACGTCCTGACTTTC. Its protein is CSARQGSSGANVLTF.

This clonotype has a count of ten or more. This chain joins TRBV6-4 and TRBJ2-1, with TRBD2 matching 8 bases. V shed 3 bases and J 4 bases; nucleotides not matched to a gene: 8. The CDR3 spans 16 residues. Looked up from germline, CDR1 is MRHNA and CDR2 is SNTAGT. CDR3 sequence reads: CASSDYGGLAYNEQFF. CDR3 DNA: TGTGCCAGCAGTGATTATGGCGGACTAGCTTACAATGAGCAGTTCTTC.

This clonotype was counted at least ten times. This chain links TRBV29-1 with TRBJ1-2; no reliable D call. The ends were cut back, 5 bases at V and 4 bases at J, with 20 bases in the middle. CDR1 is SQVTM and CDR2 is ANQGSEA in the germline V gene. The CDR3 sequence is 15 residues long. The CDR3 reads CSVTGRSRASYGYTF. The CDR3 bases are TGCAGCGTTACGGGCAGATCCCGCGCGTCCTATGGCTACACCTTC.

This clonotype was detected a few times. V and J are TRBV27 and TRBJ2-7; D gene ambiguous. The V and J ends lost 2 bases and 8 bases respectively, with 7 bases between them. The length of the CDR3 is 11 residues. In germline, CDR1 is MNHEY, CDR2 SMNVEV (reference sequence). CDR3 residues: CASSLEAKQYF. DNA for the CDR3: TGTGCCAGCAGTTTAGAGGCAAAGCAGTACTTC.

CDR3 amino acids: CASSLGLDQETQYF. The CDR3 nucleotides read TGTGCCAGCAGCTTAGGGTTAGACCAAGAGACCCAGTACTTC. The rearrangement links TRBV7-9 to TRBJ2-5; D is undetermined. Germline V gene sequence: CDR1 SEHNR, CDR2 FQNEAQ (reference sequence). Deletions cut 1 base from V and 0 bases from J, with 6 bases between. This CDR3 has 14 amino acids.

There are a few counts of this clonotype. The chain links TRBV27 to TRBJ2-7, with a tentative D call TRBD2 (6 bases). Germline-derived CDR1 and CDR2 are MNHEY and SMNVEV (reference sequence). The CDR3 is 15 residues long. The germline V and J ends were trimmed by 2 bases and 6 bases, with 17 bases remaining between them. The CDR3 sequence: CASSLTLGGTGEQYF. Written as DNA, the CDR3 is TGTGCCAGCAGTTTAACTTTGGGGGGAACTGGCGAGCAGTACTTC.

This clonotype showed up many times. In nucleotides, the CDR3 is TGTGCCAGCAGCTTAGTGAGGGTGAGCGGGAGTCGGAGCTCCTACGAGCAGTACTTC. Translated, it gives CASSLVRVSGSRSSYEQYF. V gene TRBV7-8 combines with J gene TRBJ2-7, with 8 bases identical to TRBD2. After removal of 1 base from V and 0 bases from J, the junction contained 14 bases not matched to a gene. Looked up from germline, CDR1 is SGHVS and CDR2 is FQNEAQ. CDR3 size: 19 residues. Using reference TRBV7-8 and TRBJ2-7 for the parts outside the CDR3, the full variable domain is GAGVSQSPRYKVAKRGQDVALRCDPISGHVSLFWYQQALGQGPEFLTYFQNEAQLDKSGLPSDRFFAERPEGSVSTLKIQRTQQEDSAVYLCASSLVRVSGSRSSYEQYFGPGTRLTVT.

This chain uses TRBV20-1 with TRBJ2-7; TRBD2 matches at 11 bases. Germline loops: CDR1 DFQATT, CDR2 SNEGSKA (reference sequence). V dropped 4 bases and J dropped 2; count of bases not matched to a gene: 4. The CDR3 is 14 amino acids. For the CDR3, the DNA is TGCAGTGCTAAAAGACTAGCGGGAACCTACGAGCAGTACTTC. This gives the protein CSAKRLAGTYEQYF.

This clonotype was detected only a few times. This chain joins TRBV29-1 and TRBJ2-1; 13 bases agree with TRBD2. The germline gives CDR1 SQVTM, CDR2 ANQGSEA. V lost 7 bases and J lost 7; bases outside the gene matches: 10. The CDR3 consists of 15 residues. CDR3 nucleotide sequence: TGCAGCGGGACTAGCGGGAGCAAGTCTGGGAATGAGCAGTTCTTC. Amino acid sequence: CSGTSGSKSGNEQFF.